The present T cell receptor (beta chain) was sequenced within a study of shared clonotypes between healthy human individuals. About the research overall: The study used three CD4 naive, three CD4 memory, two CD8 naive and one CD8 memory plate per donor.

An assay was performed, and its level was deep. TCRdb keeps only in-frame clones here, not all; method: immunoSEQ multiplex PCR. The repertoire consists of 2 million to 3 million clones, with over 85% occurring once and the leading ten covering more than 0.35%. A remark on this clone: Antigen: not known.

Germline V lookup: CDR1 SGHNT, CDR2 YYREEE (reference sequence). After removal of 4 bases from V and 8 bases from J, the junction contained 6 bases not matched to a gene. The CDR3 sequence is 13 residues long. Whole-study results and caveats: Clonotype sharing across several donors was observed for roughly 5% of naive CD4 clonotypes. Non-shared clonotypes displayed generation probabilities falling below those of clonotypes present in all four donors.

The sequenced sample consisted of naive CD4+ T cells from PBMCs. Subset reported: CD45RA+ positively selected. This sequence joins TRBV5-4 and TRBJ2-4; 7 bases map to TRBD2. This sequence originates from a man between 18 and 29 years old in good health. Some clones in this sample may be carry-over from other donors' samples. CDR3 in amino acids: CASSRGLDDIQYF. DNA of the CDR3: TGTGCCAGCAGCCGAGGACTAGATGACATTCAGTACTTC.